This T cell receptor beta chain comes out of a study of radiation and T cells in renal cell carcinoma. For this clone: What it binds is unknown.

Time point specified: blood 4 weeks post-SBRT, at nephrectomy. Regarding treatment: 15 Gy SBRT to primary tumor, nephrectomy 4 weeks later. Nephrectomy followed 15 Gy stereotactic body radiation by 4 weeks. Serial blood draws occurred at baseline and 2 and 4 weeks post-SBRT. The patient's renal cell carcinoma had clear cell pathology. Whole-study findings and limits: In blood, top tumor clones expanded by 2 weeks, shrinking by 4.

This CDR3 spans 14 amino acids. V dropped 6 bases and J dropped 1; count of bases not matched to a gene: 3. Germline CDR1 is MNHEY and CDR2 is SVGAGI. The method was immunoSEQ multiplex PCR; TCRdb's version includes in-frame clones alone and lacks a portion of them. The repertoire holds about 100,000 clones, with more than 65% as singletons. The source material was blood, sampled from a patient whose treatment included radiotherapy and nephrectomy. The chain combines TRBV6-5 with TRBJ1-5; TRBD1 matches at 7 bases. This clonotype originated in a man in his fifties or sixties with renal cell carcinoma. The CDR3 spells CASRRQGSNQPQHF. The CDR3 DNA reads as TGTGCCAGCAGACGACAGGGCAGCAATCAGCCCCAGCATTTT.